The 30 T cell receptor beta chains listed next were all sequenced from one sample in a study of T cell responses to AZD1222 COVID-19 vaccine. TCRdb's copy holds only in-frame clones and misses some; the assay was immunoSEQ multiplex PCR. The data show over 95,000 clones, with about 85% seen just once and under 3.5% held by the top ten. The specimen comprised peripheral blood, sampled on day 0 of AZD1222 vaccination. The receptors stem from an adult in good health.

V gene TRBV7-2 combines with J gene TRBJ2-7; no clear D gene. CDR3 length: 14 residues. Germline CDR1 and CDR2: SGHTA and FQGNSA. The V gene lost 3 bases and the J gene lost 0 bases, with 9 bases spanning the gap. As DNA, the CDR3 is TGTGCCAGCAGCTTGGGCGAGATCTCCTACGAGCAGTACTTC. The encoded protein is CASSLGEISYEQYF.

This chain joins TRBV27 and TRBJ2-3; D possibly corresponds to TRBD2 (6 bases). Germline V CDR1 and CDR2: MNHEY, SMNVEV (reference sequence). V shed 9 bases and J shed 1 base, with 14 bases lying between them. The CDR3 runs 14 residues. The DNA of the CDR3 is TGTGCCAGTCTCGGAGGGCCCGGCACAGATACGCAGTATTTT. It encodes CASLGGPGTDTQYF.

V and J are TRBV12-3 or TRBV12-4 and TRBJ1-2; D unclear. V lost 2 bases to trimming and J lost 5 bases, with 6 bases between them. The CDR3 length is 12 residues. The CDR3 nucleotides are TGTGCCAGCAGTTTAATGGGGTATGGCTACACCTTC. This gives the protein CASSLMGYGYTF.

The chain employs TRBV27 and TRBJ2-3, with D tentatively TRBD1 or TRBD2 (6 bases each). The CDR3 runs 15 residues. Between the trimmed V and J ends, which lost 6 bases and 6 bases, there was a span of 19 bases. From germline, CDR1 is MNHEY and CDR2 SMNVEV (reference sequence). The DNA for the CDR3 is TGTGCCAGCAGAAGGGGGGACACGTTCTTTGATACGCAGTATTTT. Translating gives CASRRGDTFFDTQYF.

The genes are TRBV11-2 and TRBJ2-2; D is unclear. This CDR3 contains 13 residues. Per the germline V gene, CDR1 is SGHAT and CDR2 is FQNNGV. Trimming left V 0 bases short and J 5 bases short, with 4 bases between. For the CDR3, the DNA is TGTGCCAGCAGCTTAGACTGGACCGGGGAGCTGTTTTTT. Translated, it gives CASSLDWTGELFF.

A single count supports this clone. The chain recombines TRBV3-1 (or the pseudogene TRBV3-2) with TRBJ2-7; 14 nucleotides match TRBD2. This CDR3 comprises 21 residues. The junction had 18 bases not matched to a gene; V was cut back by 2 bases and J by 3 bases. The V gene's germline CDR1 is LGHDT and CDR2 YNNKEL (reference sequence). The CDR3 region is CASSQPPGTSGRPPFLYEQYV. The CDR3 DNA follows: TGTGCCAGCAGCCAACCTCCCGGGACTAGCGGGAGACCTCCGTTCCTCTACGAGCAGTACGTC.

This chain uses TRBV14 with TRBJ2-5; D gene unclear. The CDR3 spans 12 residues. The germline gives CDR1 SGHDN, CDR2 FVKESK. Trimming took 1 base from V and 5 from J, leaving 5 bases between them. The CDR3 bases are TGTGCCAGCAGCCAAGTGAAGGAGACCCAGTACTTC. It codes for CASSQVKETQYF.

The chain employs TRBV7-6 and TRBJ1-2; 10 nucleotides match TRBD1. Unmatched junction bases numbered 13, after V lost 0 bases and J lost 3 bases. The CDR3 consists of 19 residues. Per germline, CDR1 SGHVS and CDR2 FNYEAQ. CDR3 nucleotides: TGTGCCAGCAGCTTAGCGTGGGGGGGACAGGGGCAACGGGACTATGGCTACACCTTC. Amino acids: CASSLAWGGQGQRDYGYTF.

The genes are TRBV5-1 and TRBJ2-1; TRBD2 aligns across 7 bases. The length of the CDR3 is 15 residues. Germline V gene sequence: CDR1 SGHRS, CDR2 YFSETQ. J gave up 9 bases and V 1 base, and 10 bases lay outside the gene matches. The CDR3 DNA follows: TGCGCCAGCAGCTTGCGCGGGGGAGGTGATGTTGAGCAGTTCTTC. Protein product: CASSLRGGGDVEQFF.

This clone was seen only once. The chain couples TRBV6-4 to TRBJ2-3; TRBD2 matches 11 bases. The germline CDR1 and CDR2 sequences are MRHNA and SNTAGT. The CDR3 loop spans 15 amino acids. V was clipped by 6 bases and J by 4 bases; unmatched bases: 6. The CDR3 spells CASSEGSGGADTQYF. The CDR3, as DNA: TGTGCCAGCAGCGAAGGTAGCGGGGGGGCAGATACGCAGTATTTT.

This chain links TRBV7-9 with TRBJ1-3; TRBD1 matches 9 bases. J was trimmed by 4 bases and V by 5 bases; bases with no gene match: 6. The germline V gene has CDR1 SEHNR and CDR2 FQNEAQ (reference sequence). The CDR3 has 15 residues. The CDR3, as DNA: TGTGCCAGCAGCCACAAACAGGGGGCAGGAAACACCATATATTTT. This encodes CASSHKQGAGNTIYF.

The chain links TRBV7-3 to TRBJ1-2; 8 positions match TRBD1. The germline gives CDR1 SGHTA, CDR2 FQGTGA. The CDR3 sequence is 13 residues long. The V segment lost 5 bases and the J segment 8 bases; nucleotides outside the gene matches: 7. The CDR3 loop is CASSRGQGRGYTF. CDR3 nucleotides: TGTGCCAGCAGCCGAGGACAGGGAAGAGGCTACACCTTC.

The chain carries TRBV12-3 or TRBV12-4 and TRBJ1-2; D call uncertain. The CDR3 consists of 12 residues. Trimming stripped 4 bases from V and 4 bases from J, with 7 bases between. This CDR3 is CASSSRGYGYTF. CDR3 DNA: TGTGCCAGCAGTTCCCGCGGCTATGGCTACACCTTC.

The chain links TRBV12-3 or TRBV12-4 to TRBJ1-2; D is ambiguous. This CDR3 spans 13 amino acids. The ends were cut back, 3 bases at V and 1 base at J, with 6 bases in the middle. CDR3 sequence: CASSLDVNYGYTF. As DNA, the CDR3 is TGTGCCAGCAGTTTGGACGTTAACTATGGCTACACCTTC.

This clone was recorded once. This sequence joins TRBV5-8 and TRBJ1-2, with TRBD1 matching 10 bases. Germline CDR1 is SGHTS and CDR2 is YDEGEE. The CDR3 is made up of 14 amino acids. V gave up 3 bases and J gave up 5 bases; unmatched junction bases: 4. CDR3 in amino acids: CASSSRTGGYGYTF. In nucleotides, the CDR3 is TGTGCCAGCAGCTCACGGACAGGGGGATATGGCTACACCTTC.

This clone was seen only a few times. Here the CDR3 reads CASSIPPPRHLGDEQYV. The CDR3 nucleotides are TGTGCCAGTAGTATACCCCCCCCGCGGCACCTAGGCGACGAGCAGTACGTC. The rearrangement uses TRBV19 and TRBJ2-7, with D unclear. CDR1 LNHDA and CDR2 SQIVND come from the germline V gene (reference sequence). This CDR3 has 17 amino acids. V lost 2 bases to trimming and J lost 5 bases, with 22 bases between them.

This CDR3 reads CASSLESPSYEQYF. As DNA, the CDR3 is TGTGCCAGCAGCTTAGAGTCCCCCTCCTACGAGCAGTACTTC. The V call is TRBV7-2, the J call TRBJ2-7; D unclear. V was trimmed by 1 base and J by 0 bases, leaving 7 bases between them. Germline V gene sequence: CDR1 SGHTA, CDR2 FQGNSA. The CDR3 runs 14 residues.

This clone has only one observation. The chain links TRBV6-5 to TRBJ2-2; no clear D gene. CDR3 length: 12 residues. Germline values: CDR1 MNHEY, CDR2 SVGAGI. Trimming left V 7 bases short and J 3 bases short, with 6 bases between. The CDR3 DNA reads as TGTGCCAGCATGGTGTACACCGGGGAGCTGTTTTTT. Residues: CASMVYTGELFF.

The rearrangement uses TRBV18 and TRBJ1-5, with D possibly matching TRBD1 (5 bases). The CDR3 spans 16 residues. V lost 0 bases and J lost 2, with 11 bases in between. The germline CDR1 and CDR2 sequences are KGHSH and LQKENI. CDR3 sequence reads: CASSPPGGGGNQPQHF. In DNA, the CDR3 is TGTGCCAGCTCACCACCGGGGGGAGGGGGCAATCAGCCCCAGCATTTT.

The sample holds a few counts of this clone. The J gene is TRBJ1-2, the V gene TRBV5-3, with no clear D. TRBV5-3 qualifies as an ORF whose function is uncertain. V dropped 1 base and J dropped 4 bases, with 8 bases sitting between them. The CDR3 is made up of 13 amino acids. As DNA, the CDR3 is TGTGCCAGAAGCTTGCGGGGAACCTATGGCTACACCTTC. Translation gives CARSLRGTYGYTF.

Only one count was recorded for this clone. The rearrangement uses TRBV11-2 and TRBJ2-7; D gene ambiguous. This CDR3 contains 16 residues. Germline V gene data show CDR1 as SGHAT and CDR2 as FQNNGV. V shed 2 bases and J shed 1 base, with 15 bases lying between them. The CDR3 nucleotides are TGTGCCAGCAGCTTATCTAAGGGCGTTCGGTCCTACGAGCAGTACTTC. Protein sequence: CASSLSKGVRSYEQYF. Full variable domain (rest looked up from reference TRBV11-2 and TRBJ2-7): EAGVAQSPRYKIIEKRQSVAFWCNPISGHATLYWYQQILGQGPKLLIQFQNNGVVDDSQLPKDRFSAERLKGVDSTLKIQPAKLEDSAVYLCASSLSKGVRSYEQYFGPGTRLTVT.

The table lists this clone with a count of one. The CDR3 DNA reads as TGTGCCAGCAGCACCGGGCCCGGCTATGGCTACACCTTC. Translated, it gives CASSTGPGYGYTF. The chain couples TRBV7-9 to TRBJ1-2; D is unresolved. The CDR3 spans 13 residues. Germline-derived CDR1 and CDR2 are SEHNR and FQNEAQ (reference sequence). Trimming pared 5 bases from V and 4 bases from J, leaving 11 bases between.

V gene TRBV6-5 combines with J gene TRBJ1-6; 8 bases map to TRBD1. Trimming took 10 bases from V and 7 from J; bases not matched to a gene: 9. The CDR3 is 14 amino acids. Per germline, CDR1 MNHEY and CDR2 SVGAGI. CDR3 region: CATRPGQENSPLHF. The CDR3 DNA sequence: TGTGCCACCCGACCGGGACAGGAAAATTCACCCCTCCACTTT.

As for this clone: The junction differs from germline at one of its ends, possibly a read error. The chain recombines TRBV12-3 or TRBV12-4 with TRBJ1-5, with 9 bases fitting TRBD1. This CDR3 region has 12 residues. The CDR3 nucleotides are TGTGCCAGCAGCTGGGGGGGGGACAGGGTTAATTTT. This translates into CASSWGGDRVNF.

In DNA form, the CDR3 reads TGTGCCAGCAGCGCGGCAGGGGAGCGGGATCAGCCCCAGCATTTT. This gives the protein CASSAAGERDQPQHF. V gene TRBV5-4 combines with J gene TRBJ1-5; D is perhaps TRBD1 (6 bases). V was shortened by 4 bases and J by 5 bases, with 16 bases between the two germline ends. The germline V gene encodes CDR1 SGHNT and CDR2 YYREEE (reference sequence). The CDR3 totals 15 residues.

The genes are TRBV27 and TRBJ1-1; 10 bases match TRBD1. Germline trimming cut 5 bases from V and 5 bases from J; bases unmatched to any gene: 5. Per germline, CDR1 MNHEY and CDR2 SMNVEV (reference sequence). The CDR3 totals 14 residues. The CDR3 bases are TGTGCCAGCAGTCTCGACAGGGGGCAAACTGAAGCTTTCTTT. Translation: CASSLDRGQTEAFF.

This clone was picked up a small number of times. The chain recombines TRBV4-1 with TRBJ1-4; tentatively, D is TRBD1 (5 bases). Germline values: CDR1 MGHRA, CDR2 YSYEKL. The CDR3 has 15 residues. The V end was cut by 3 bases, the J end by 3 bases, with 11 bases between. The CDR3 sequence: CASSQDEGPNEKLFF. Here the CDR3 DNA reads TGCGCCAGCAGCCAGGACGAGGGACCTAATGAAAAACTGTTTTTT.

V is TRBV5-6 and J is TRBJ1-5; 8 bases line up with TRBD1. This CDR3 contains 18 residues. Germline trimming cut 0 bases from V and 0 bases from J; bases unmatched to any gene: 8. Germline CDR1 is SGHDT and CDR2 is YYEEEE. The CDR3 is CASSLGVDRVYSNQPQHF. The CDR3 nucleotides are TGTGCCAGCAGCTTGGGGGTGGACAGGGTTTATAGCAATCAGCCCCAGCATTTT.

The genes are TRBV19 and TRBJ1-3; possibly TRBD1 for D (6 bases). Germline V gene data show CDR1 as LNHDA and CDR2 as SQIVND (reference sequence). The CDR3 extends over 15 amino acids. The germline V and J ends were trimmed by 8 bases and 4 bases, with 18 bases remaining between them. CDR3 protein: CASSDSGARGNTIYF. CDR3 sequence (DNA): TGTGCCAGTTCGGACTCAGGGGCGCGGGGAAACACCATATATTTT.

In DNA, the CDR3 is TGTGCCAGCAGCCAAGGGACAGGGAACACCGGGGAGCTGTTTTTT. Protein sequence: CASSQGTGNTGELFF. The rearrangement joins TRBV3-1 (or the pseudogene TRBV3-2) to TRBJ2-2; 7 bases match TRBD1. Germline V gene lookup returns CDR1 LGHDT and CDR2 YNNKEL (reference sequence). This CDR3 has 15 residues. The V segment lost 1 base and the J segment 1 base; nucleotides outside the gene matches: 0.